A single sample is the source of the 22 T cell receptor beta chains below, sequenced in a study of cytomegalovirus exposure and HLA in healthy donors. PCR used 60 Vbeta primers and 13 Jbeta primers. Clones were read by immunoSEQ multiplex PCR, and TCRdb kept only the in-frame ones, dropping some. The table lists 150,000 to 200,000 clones. The specimen sequenced was PBMCs. These receptors originate from a woman under 30 in good health and CMV-seropositive.

The rearrangement links TRBV5-1 to TRBJ2-2, with 9 positions matching TRBD1. The CDR3 extends over 19 amino acids. From germline, CDR1 is SGHRS and CDR2 YFSETQ. V lost 2 bases to trimming and J lost 0 bases; unmatched junction nucleotides: 11. CDR3: CASSFRDRELLANTGELFF. The CDR3 bases are TGCGCCAGCAGCTTCCGGGACAGGGAGCTACTCGCGAACACCGGGGAGCTGTTTTTT.

As DNA, the CDR3 is TGTGCCAGCAGTGCCCAGGGGGATAATCAGCCCCAGCATTTT. Translated, it gives CASSAQGDNQPQHF. The chain links TRBV25-1 to TRBJ1-5, with 7 nucleotides matching TRBD1. Germline CDR1 MGHDK, CDR2 SYGVNS. The CDR3 loop spans 14 amino acids. The V segment lost 4 bases and the J segment 4 bases; nucleotides outside the gene matches: 4.

The CDR3 loop is CASSIDRGRRNTIYF. CDR3 coding DNA: TGTGCCAGTAGTATCGACAGGGGTAGAAGAAACACCATATATTTT. This chain links TRBV19 with TRBJ1-3, with 8 bases identical to TRBD1. Germline values: CDR1 LNHDA, CDR2 SQIVND (reference sequence). Trimming at V came to 3 bases and at J to 5 bases, leaving 6 bases not matched to a gene. The CDR3 sequence is 15 residues long.

V usage is TRBV5-4 and J usage is TRBJ2-2; 11 nucleotides align to TRBD2. V lost 5 bases to trimming and J lost 4 bases; unmatched junction nucleotides: 13. CDR1 SGHNT and CDR2 YYREEE come from the germline V gene (reference sequence). The length of the CDR3 is 18 residues. CDR3 DNA: TGTGCCAGCAGACATAGCGGGAGGGCCATCCGTGGCACCGGGGAGCTGTTTTTT. It codes for CASRHSGRAIRGTGELFF.

V and J are TRBV4-3 and TRBJ2-3; 10 bases are shared with TRBD2. This CDR3 is 19 amino acids long. Germline CDR1 LGHNA, CDR2 YSLEER. Losses at the gene ends were 0 bases for V and 2 bases for J; bases not matched to a gene: 11. The CDR3 region has the DNA TGCGCCAGCAGCCAAGAACTTTGGGACAGCGGGGGGGACACAGATACGCAGTATTTT. It encodes CASSQELWDSGGDTDTQYF.

J is TRBJ1-2 and V is TRBV30; 8 bases fit TRBD1. There are 12 residues in the CDR3. The V gene's germline CDR1 is GTSNPN and CDR2 SVGIG (reference sequence). J was trimmed by 7 bases and V by 2 bases; bases with no gene match: 3. In DNA form, the CDR3 reads TGTGCCTGGAGTCCAGGGGGCTCTGGCTACACCTTC. Residues: CAWSPGGSGYTF.

The J gene is TRBJ1-1, the V gene TRBV11-2; D call uncertain. The germline gives CDR1 SGHAT, CDR2 FQNNGV. V gave up 5 bases and J gave up 1 base, with 23 bases separating them. The CDR3 is made up of 18 amino acids. The CDR3 is CASSPGTNPFDPNTEAFF. The CDR3 nucleotides are TGTGCCAGCAGCCCGGGAACTAACCCATTTGACCCGAACACTGAAGCTTTCTTT.

This chain uses TRBV5-1 with TRBJ2-7; 8 nucleotides match TRBD1. J lost 2 bases, V lost 1 base, and 5 bases had no gene match. The CDR3 contains 15 residues. Germline CDR1 SGHRS, CDR2 YFSETQ. The CDR3 DNA follows: TGCGCCAGCAGCTTGTATTGGACAGGGCCCTACGAGCAGTACTTC. It encodes CASSLYWTGPYEQYF.

J is TRBJ2-5 and V is TRBV7-9; 7 nucleotides align to TRBD2. Trimming cost V 5 bases and J 4 bases; bases outside gene matches: 10. There are 15 residues in the CDR3. Germline V gene sequence: CDR1 SEHNR, CDR2 FQNEAQ (reference sequence). CDR3 DNA sequence: TGTGCCAGCAGCCAGGGACTAACAACGGGAGAGACCCAGTACTTC. This translates into CASSQGLTTGETQYF.

The V and J genes are TRBV27 and TRBJ1-2; possible D gene TRBD1, 6 bases. From germline, CDR1 is MNHEY and CDR2 SMNVEV (reference sequence). V was trimmed by 3 bases and J by 8 bases, leaving 13 bases between them. CDR3 length equals 13 residues. The DNA of the CDR3 is TGTGCCAGCAGTTTTCGGGACAATCGCGGCTACACCTTC. As protein: CASSFRDNRGYTF.

The chain is built from TRBV6-1 and TRBJ1-1, with TRBD1 matching over 10 bases. CDR3 length: 15 amino acids. Germline V gene lookup returns CDR1 MNHNS and CDR2 SASEGT. Trimming took 7 bases from V and 0 from J; bases not matched to a gene: 5. The DNA of the CDR3 is TGTGCCAGCATCTGGGGACAGGGGCTGAACACTGAAGCTTTCTTT. This encodes CASIWGQGLNTEAFF.

The rearrangement joins TRBV7-8 to TRBJ1-5; possibly TRBD1 for D (6 bases). The CDR3 totals 16 residues. Germline V CDR1 and CDR2: SGHVS, FQNEAQ. V lost 3 bases, J lost 6 bases, and 18 bases lay in between. The CDR3 loop is CASSFEARGISQPQHF. The CDR3 nucleotides are TGTGCCAGCAGCTTTGAGGCCAGGGGAATTTCTCAGCCCCAGCATTTT.

The gene calls are TRBV7-2 and TRBJ2-2; 7 nucleotides align to TRBD1. CDR1 and CDR2 (germline): SGHTA, FQGNSA. The CDR3 contains 16 residues. The ends lost 5 bases at V and 1 base at J; junction bases unmatched: 7. The CDR3 nucleotides read TGTGCCAGCAGCCCCCCCAACAGGGGGAACACCGGGGAGCTGTTTTTT. Translating it yields CASSPPNRGNTGELFF.

CDR3 bases: TGCAGCGTTGAGGGAGGTCAAATCTATGGCTACACCTTC. Its translation: CSVEGGQIYGYTF. J is TRBJ1-2 and V is TRBV29-1, with D unclear. Trimming cost V 3 bases and J 4 bases, with 12 bases left between them. This CDR3 has 13 amino acids. Per the germline V gene, CDR1 is SQVTM and CDR2 is ANQGSEA.

V and J are TRBV30 and TRBJ1-5; D is perhaps TRBD1 (6 bases). The germline V gene has CDR1 GTSNPN and CDR2 SVGIG (reference sequence). V was trimmed by 0 bases and J by 7 bases, leaving 13 bases between them. This CDR3 is built from 14 residues. The CDR3 here is CAWSVKDRGQPQHF. The CDR3 DNA reads as TGTGCCTGGAGTGTAAAGGACAGAGGGCAGCCCCAGCATTTT.

The rearrangement uses TRBV5-6 and TRBJ2-7; tentative D call: TRBD2 (5 bases). CDR1 and CDR2 (germline): SGHDT, YYEEEE. The CDR3 is made up of 13 amino acids. V was cut by 2 bases and J by 9 bases, with 15 bases left in between. The DNA for the CDR3 is TGTGCCAGCAGCTTACGAGTCGGAGGTGGGCAGTACTTC. Its protein product is CASSLRVGGGQYF.

V usage is TRBV23-1 and J usage is TRBJ1-1; perhaps TRBD1 as D (6 bases). TRBV23-1 is filed as an ORF, its function uncertain. V lost 8 bases to trimming and J lost 2 bases, with 15 bases between them. The CDR3 is 14 residues long. CDR3 DNA: TGCGCCAGCGATCCCCGGGACACCAACACTGAAGCTTTCTTT. Translated: CASDPRDTNTEAFF.

The chain has TRBV7-3 and TRBJ1-2; 12 nucleotides line up with TRBD1. Germline lookup yields CDR1 SGHTA and CDR2 FQGTGA. The CDR3 covers 18 residues. The V gene end was trimmed by 5 bases and the J gene end by 7 bases; junction bases not matched to a gene: 17. CDR3 nucleotides: TGTGCCAGCAGCCGCCCCGGGACAGGGGGCGCGTATTGTAGTGGCTACACCTTC. Translated: CASSRPGTGGAYCSGYTF.

The chain combines TRBV4-2 with TRBJ2-1; TRBD2 aligns across 9 bases. Unmatched junction bases numbered 7, after V lost 0 bases and J lost 7 bases. The germline CDR1 and CDR2 sequences are LGHNA and YNFKEQ. The CDR3 has 16 amino acids. The CDR3 coding sequence is TGTGCCAGCAGCCAAGAAGGGGGCGGGGGGGCGAATGAGCAGTTCTTC. Protein sequence: CASSQEGGGGANEQFF.

V usage is TRBV6-4 and J usage is TRBJ2-3, with D possibly matching TRBD1 (5 bases). Germline-derived CDR1 and CDR2 are MRHNA and SNTAGT. CDR3 length equals 16 residues. The V end lost 0 bases, the J end lost 2 bases, and 12 bases lay between the germline ends. DNA of the CDR3: TGTGCCAGCAGTGACTCTGCTGGGGCCGTCACAGATACGCAGTATTTT. Its translation: CASSDSAGAVTDTQYF.

The rearrangement uses TRBV29-1 and TRBJ2-1; D not certain. CDR1 and CDR2 (germline): SQVTM, ANQGSEA. Trimming removed 2 bases at V and 10 bases at J, with 9 bases between. There are 11 residues in the CDR3. CDR3 protein: CSVEKIAEQFF. In DNA, the CDR3 is TGCAGCGTTGAAAAGATAGCCGAGCAGTTCTTC.

The chain employs TRBV6-6 and TRBJ1-5, with TRBD1 matching over 7 bases. Germline-derived CDR1 and CDR2 are MNHNY and SVGAGI (reference sequence). V shed 2 bases and J 5 bases; nucleotides not matched to a gene: 6. There are 15 residues in the CDR3. DNA for the CDR3: TGTGCCAGCAGTTACCCAGGACAGGCCGATCAGCCCCAGCATTTT. Residues: CASSYPGQADQPQHF.